This T cell receptor (beta chain) is from a study of Ad26.COV2.S vaccination and SARS-CoV-2 variants. The data were produced by immunoSEQ multiplex PCR, yet TCRdb's version contains in-frame clones alone and is incomplete. In the table there are hundreds of thousands of clones, around 87% of which are singletons. This clone was seen a single time. Treatment described: some 20 received Ad26.COV2.S at low or high dose, single or two shots; 5 received placebo; per-sample allocation not given. Sampling happened 63 days after the first vaccine or placebo injection. The TCR was taken from a person aged 18-65 years who received the Ad26.COV2.S COVID-19 vaccine or a placebo. Sequenced material: peripheral blood, taken in a trial of Ad26.COV2.S vaccine versus placebo.

CDR3 loop: CASSPQGNSGNTIYF. In nucleotides, the CDR3 is TGTGCCAGCAGCCCACAGGGGAACTCTGGAAACACCATATATTTT. This chain joins TRBV7-3 and TRBJ1-3; 7 nucleotides align to TRBD1. The germline V gene encodes CDR1 SGHTA and CDR2 FQGTGA. V shed 5 bases, J shed 0 bases, and the junction held 4 bases outside the gene matches. This CDR3 is built from 15 residues.